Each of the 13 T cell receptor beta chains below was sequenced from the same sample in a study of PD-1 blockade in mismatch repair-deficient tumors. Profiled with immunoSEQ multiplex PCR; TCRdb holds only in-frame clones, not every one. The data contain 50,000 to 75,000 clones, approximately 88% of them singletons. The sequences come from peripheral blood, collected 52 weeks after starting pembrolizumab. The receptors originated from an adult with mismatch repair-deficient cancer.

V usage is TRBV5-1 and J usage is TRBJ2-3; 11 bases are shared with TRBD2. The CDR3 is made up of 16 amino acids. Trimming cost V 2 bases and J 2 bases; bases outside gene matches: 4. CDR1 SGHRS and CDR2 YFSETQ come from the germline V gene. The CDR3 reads CASSFRGLAATDTQYF. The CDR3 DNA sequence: TGCGCCAGCAGCTTTCGGGGACTAGCGGCCACAGATACGCAGTATTTT.

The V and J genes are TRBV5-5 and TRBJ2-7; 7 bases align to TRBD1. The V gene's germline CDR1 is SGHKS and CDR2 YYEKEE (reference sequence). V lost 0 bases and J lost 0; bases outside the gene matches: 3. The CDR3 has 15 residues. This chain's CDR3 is CASSLGPGGSYEQYF. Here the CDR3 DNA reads TGTGCCAGCAGCTTGGGTCCAGGGGGCTCCTACGAGCAGTACTTC.

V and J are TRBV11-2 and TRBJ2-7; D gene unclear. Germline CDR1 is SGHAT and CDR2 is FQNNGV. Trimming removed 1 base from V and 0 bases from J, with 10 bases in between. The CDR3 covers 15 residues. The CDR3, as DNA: TGTGCCAGCAGCTTAGTAGTCCGGAGCTCCTACGAGCAGTACTTC. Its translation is CASSLVVRSSYEQYF.

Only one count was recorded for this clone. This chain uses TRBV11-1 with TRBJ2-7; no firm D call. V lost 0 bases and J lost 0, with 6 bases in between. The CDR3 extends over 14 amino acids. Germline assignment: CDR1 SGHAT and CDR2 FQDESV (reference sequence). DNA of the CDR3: TGTGCCAGCAGCTTAGCAGCAAGCTCCTACGAGCAGTACTTC. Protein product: CASSLAASSYEQYF.

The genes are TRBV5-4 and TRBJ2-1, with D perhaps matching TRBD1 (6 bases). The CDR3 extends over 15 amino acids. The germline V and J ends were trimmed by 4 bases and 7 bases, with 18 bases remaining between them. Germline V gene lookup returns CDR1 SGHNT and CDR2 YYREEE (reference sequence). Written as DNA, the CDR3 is TGTGCCAGCAGCACGGGACCGAACCAGGGGAATGAGCAGTTCTTC. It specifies CASSTGPNQGNEQFF.

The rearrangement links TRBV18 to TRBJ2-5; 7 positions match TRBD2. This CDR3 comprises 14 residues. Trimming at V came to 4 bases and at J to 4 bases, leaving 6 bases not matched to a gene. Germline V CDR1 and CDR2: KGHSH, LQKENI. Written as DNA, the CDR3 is TGTGCCAGCTCACTCCTTGGCGGGAGAGAGACCCAGTACTTC. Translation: CASSLLGGRETQYF.

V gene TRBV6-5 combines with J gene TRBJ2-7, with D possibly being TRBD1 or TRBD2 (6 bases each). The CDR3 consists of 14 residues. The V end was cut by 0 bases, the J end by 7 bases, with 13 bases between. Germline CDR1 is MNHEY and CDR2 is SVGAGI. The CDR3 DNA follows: TGTGCCAGCAGTTACTCGGGGGGCTCTAGGGAGCAGTACTTC. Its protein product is CASSYSGGSREQYF.

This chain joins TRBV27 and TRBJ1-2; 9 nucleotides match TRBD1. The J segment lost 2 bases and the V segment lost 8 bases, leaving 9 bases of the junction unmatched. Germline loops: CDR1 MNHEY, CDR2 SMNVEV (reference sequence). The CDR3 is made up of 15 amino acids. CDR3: CASRSRDRANYGYTF. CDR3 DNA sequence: TGTGCCAGCCGCTCCAGGGACAGGGCCAACTATGGCTACACCTTC.

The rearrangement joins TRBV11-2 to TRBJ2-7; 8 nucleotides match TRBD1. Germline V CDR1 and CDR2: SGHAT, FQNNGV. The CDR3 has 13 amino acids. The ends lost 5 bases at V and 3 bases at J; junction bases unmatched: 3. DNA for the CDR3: TGTGCCAGCAGCCTGGGACAGGACTACGAGCAGTACTTC. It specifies CASSLGQDYEQYF.

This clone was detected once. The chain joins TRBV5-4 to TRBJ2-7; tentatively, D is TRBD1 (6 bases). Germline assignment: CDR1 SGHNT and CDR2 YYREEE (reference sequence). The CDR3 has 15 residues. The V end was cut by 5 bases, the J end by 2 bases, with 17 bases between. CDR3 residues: CASSPSRRTAYEQYF. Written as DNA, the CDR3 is TGTGCCAGCAGTCCGAGCCGGAGGACAGCCTACGAGCAGTACTTC.

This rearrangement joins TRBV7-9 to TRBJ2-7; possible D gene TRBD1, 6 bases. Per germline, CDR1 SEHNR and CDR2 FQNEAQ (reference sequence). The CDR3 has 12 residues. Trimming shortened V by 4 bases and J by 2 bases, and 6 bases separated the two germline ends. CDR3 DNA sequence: TGTGCCAGCAGCTGGGACACCTACGAGCAGTACTTC. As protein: CASSWDTYEQYF.

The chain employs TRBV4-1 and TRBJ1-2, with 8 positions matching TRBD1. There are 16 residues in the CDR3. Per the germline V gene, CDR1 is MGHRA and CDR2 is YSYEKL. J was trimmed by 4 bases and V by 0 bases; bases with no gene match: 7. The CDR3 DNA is TGCGCCAGCAGCCAAGAGGGGACAGGACTATTCTATGGCTACACCTTC. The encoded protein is CASSQEGTGLFYGYTF.

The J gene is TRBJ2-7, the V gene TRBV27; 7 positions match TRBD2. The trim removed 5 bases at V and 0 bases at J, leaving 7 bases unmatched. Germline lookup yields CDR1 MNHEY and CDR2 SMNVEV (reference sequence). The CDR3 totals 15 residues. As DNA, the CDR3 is TGTGCCAGCAGTCGTGAGGGCGGGAGCTCCTACGAGCAGTACTTC. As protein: CASSREGGSSYEQYF.